This passage covers 5 T cell receptor beta chains from one sample sequenced in a study of human T cells and chemical hapten exposure. Time point described: healthy volunteer bleed at 6 weeks. Someone pulled total RNA out of unfractionated whole blood. TCRdb re-derived calls from the RACE reads in MiXCR, one entry per CDR3 protein. The sample yields 60,000 to 90,000 distinct CDR3 sequences, 8.5% to 9.5% seen once. Sequencing used whole blood. The receptors were sampled from a female donor in good health. Some clones in this sample may be carry-over from other donors' samples.

The V and J genes are TRBV10-3 and TRBJ2-3; 7 bases are shared with TRBD1. Trimming cost V 0 bases and J 2 bases; bases outside gene matches: 5. The CDR3 is made up of 16 amino acids. The germline gives CDR1 ENHRY, CDR2 SYGVKD. The CDR3 loop is CAISESATGATDTQYF. Written as DNA, the CDR3 is TGTGCCATCAGTGAGTCGGCCACAGGGGCCACAGATACGCAGTATTTT.

This clonotype was seen many times. This sequence joins TRBV5-6 and TRBJ1-1; possible D gene TRBD1, 5 bases. The CDR3 extends over 15 amino acids. Germline CDR1 and CDR2: SGHDT and YYEEEE. V gave up 0 bases and J gave up 4 bases, with 13 bases separating them. The CDR3 loop is CASSLGLTRGTEAFF. The DNA of the CDR3 is TGTGCCAGCAGCTTGGGTCTCACGAGGGGCACTGAAGCTTTCTTT.

This clonotype has a count of ten or more. The V call is TRBV14, the J call TRBJ2-2; 14 bases agree with TRBD2. The CDR3 extends over 16 amino acids. In germline, CDR1 is SGHDN, CDR2 FVKESK. The trim removed 4 bases at V and 6 bases at J, leaving 4 bases unmatched. CDR3 protein: CASSPGTSGGPGELFF. The CDR3 DNA follows: TGTGCCAGCAGCCCCGGGACTAGCGGGGGACCCGGGGAGCTGTTTTTT.

This sequence joins TRBV27 and TRBJ2-3; D gene ambiguous. V lost 7 bases, J lost 1 base, and 9 bases lay in between. Germline V gene lookup returns CDR1 MNHEY and CDR2 SMNVEV (reference sequence). The CDR3 totals 13 residues. The CDR3 DNA reads TGTGCCAGCATTAGAGGAGGCACAGATACGCAGTATTTT. This translates into CASIRGGTDTQYF.

The chain employs TRBV18 and TRBJ2-7, with 7 nucleotides matching TRBD1. There are 15 residues in the CDR3. The germline V gene encodes CDR1 KGHSH and CDR2 LQKENI. After removal of 5 bases from V and 0 bases from J, the junction contained 7 bases not matched to a gene. The DNA of the CDR3 is TGTGCCAGCTCAGCCGACAGGGCGTACTCCTACGAGCAGTACTTC. Its protein product is CASSADRAYSYEQYF.